This TCR beta chain emerged from a study of spatial heterogeneity in lung cancer. The CDR3 spans 16 residues. Germline V gene lookup returns CDR1 MNHEY and CDR2 SVGAGI. J was trimmed by 4 bases and V by 5 bases; bases with no gene match: 11. The time point here: sample taken at primary tumor resection. Whole RNA, which was extracted from tumor, nontumor lung tissue or frozen PBMC, was sequenced without any cell sorting. The donors, about 74 patients with untreated early-stage non-small cell lung cancer, provided the samples. In this sample, this clonotype turned up many times. TCRdb re-called the 5' RACE reads through MiXCR, storing one row per CDR3 protein. The sample holds thousands of distinct CDR3 sequences, about 5% seen once.

The chain carries TRBV6-5 and TRBJ1-1; 9 bases map to TRBD1. The input for sequencing was PBMCs, taken at surgery. The receptor was isolated from a male donor with early-stage non-small cell lung cancer. CDR3 DNA sequence: TGTGCCAGCAGTCATACACAGGGGGCGCTGAGCACTGAAGCTTTCTTT. This gives the protein CASSHTQGALSTEAFF.